A selection of T cell receptor beta chains follows, all from one sample in a study of T cells of healthy individuals. TCRdb re-called the 5' RACE reads with MiXCR, one entry per CDR3 protein. The sample includes fewer than 70,000 distinct CDR3 sequences, approximately 14% of them seen just once. These receptor sequences come from a human donor in good health. CDR3s include the opening cysteine and the closing phenylalanine or tryptophan. Each record gives: clone size, D gene, V gene, J gene, CDR3 DNA, CDR3 protein. A D gene is named only where the DNA matches it firmly. Some rows have no size entry. The others give once, few or many, or a class for an expanded clone.

.,.,TRBV7-9,TRBJ1-1,TGTGCCAGCAGCCTCATCGGGAATCGGAACACTGAAGCTTTCTTT,CASSLIGNRNTEAFF
.,.,TRBV5-6,TRBJ1-2,TGTGCCAGCAGCTTGGACGGGGGCCCGGGGCTCTATGGCTACACCTTC,CASSLDGGPGLYGYTF
.,.,TRBV27,TRBJ1-1,TGTGCCAGCAGTTTCTCTCCCCCCACCACCAGTGGGGGCCCGGGTGAAGCTTTCTTT,CASSFSPPTTSGGPGEAFF
few,.,TRBV7-9,TRBJ2-4,TGTGCCAGCAGCTTAGCGCGGGCGGGTTTAGCCAAAAACATTCAGTACTTC,CASSLARAGLAKNIQYF
many,.,TRBV7-2,TRBJ2-7,TGTGCCAGCAGAGGGGGGGCAGGGACCTACGAGCAGTACTTC,CASRGGAGTYEQYF
many,TRBD1,TRBV4-3,TRBJ1-4,TGCGCCAGCAGCCCTGCGCCGGGACAGTATGCTAATGAAAAACTGTTTTTT,CASSPAPGQYANEKLFF
few,.,TRBV5-1,TRBJ2-7,TGCGCCAGCAGCTTGGGGGAGGCCCTCAATAAGAAGTACTTC,CASSLGEALNKKYF
few,.,TRBV20-1,TRBJ2-7,TGCAGTGCTAGCTCCGGGGTCTTACCGGGAAGTGAGCAGTACTTC,CSASSGVLPGSEQYF
few,TRBD1,TRBV6-5,TRBJ1-4,TGTGCCAGCAGTAGGGGACAGGGGGACGAAAAACTGTTTTTT,CASSRGQGDEKLFF
.,.,TRBV20-1,TRBJ2-2,TGCAGTGCTAGAGATCAAGCGCGGAACACCGGGGAGCTGTTTTTT,CSARDQARNTGELFF
.,TRBD1,TRBV7-8,TRBJ1-6,TGTGCCAGCAGCCTCCGGGGACAGGGTAATTCACCCCTCCACTTT,CASSLRGQGNSPLHF
.,.,TRBV25-1,TRBJ1-2,TGTGCCAGCAGTGAATACGACAGCTACTATGGCTACAACTTC,CASSEYDSYYGYNF
.,.,TRBV29-1,TRBJ1-1,TGCAGCGTTGAAAGGGTAGGGACTGAAGCTTTCTTT,CSVERVGTEAFF
many,.,TRBV6-5,TRBJ1-5,TGTGCCAGCAGTTACGATGGCAATCAGCCCCAGCATTTT,CASSYDGNQPQHF
few,TRBD2,TRBV7-9,TRBJ2-7,TGTGCCAGCAGCTCCCGACTAGCGGGAGGCTACGAGCAGTACTTC,CASSSRLAGGYEQYF
.,.,TRBV5-6,TRBJ1-2,TGTGCCAGCAGCTTGAATCAGAACTATGGCTACACCTTC,CASSLNQNYGYTF